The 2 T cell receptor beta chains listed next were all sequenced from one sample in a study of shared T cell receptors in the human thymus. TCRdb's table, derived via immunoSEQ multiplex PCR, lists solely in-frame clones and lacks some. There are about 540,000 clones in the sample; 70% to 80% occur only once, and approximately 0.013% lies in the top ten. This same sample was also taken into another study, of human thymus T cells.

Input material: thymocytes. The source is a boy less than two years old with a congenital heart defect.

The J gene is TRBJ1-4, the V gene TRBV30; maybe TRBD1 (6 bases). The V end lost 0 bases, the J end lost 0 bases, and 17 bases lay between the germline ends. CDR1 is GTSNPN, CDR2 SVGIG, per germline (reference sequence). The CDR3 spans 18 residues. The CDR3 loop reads CAWSVRATNRATNEKLFF. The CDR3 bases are TGTGCCTGGAGTGTAAGGGCGACCAACAGGGCAACTAATGAAAAACTGTTTTTT.

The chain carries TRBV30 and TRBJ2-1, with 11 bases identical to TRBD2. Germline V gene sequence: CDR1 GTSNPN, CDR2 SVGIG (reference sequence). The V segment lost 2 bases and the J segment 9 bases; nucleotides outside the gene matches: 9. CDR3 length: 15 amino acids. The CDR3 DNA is TGTGCCTGGAGTCCGCTAGCGGGAGGACCTGGTGAGCAGTTCTTC. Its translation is CAWSPLAGGPGEQFF.